The clone carrying this T cell receptor (beta chain) was seen more than once but under ten times. What it binds is not known. Constant-segment primers served in 5'RACE that generated TCR alpha and TCR beta cDNA libraries bearing sample barcodes and UMIs. TCRdb passed the 5' RACE reads through MiXCR, listing each CDR3 protein once. The table includes about 170,000 distinct CDR3 sequences, under 15% detected once. This sample was taken from a study of T-cell memory formation after mild COVID-19. Germline V gene sequence: CDR1 MNHNS, CDR2 SASEGT. This CDR3 comprises 14 residues. Trimming left V 6 bases short and J 7 bases short, with 13 bases between. Overall study findings and caveats: The appearance of some responding clones in pre-infection memory suggested that cross-reactive memory joined. Day 15 to 85 contracting clones showed balanced CD4/CD8; day 15 to 37 expanders favored CD4+. CD4+ contracting clones lay mainly in CM and EM, CD8+ ones in EMRA.

Sequencing input: PBMCs or a T cell subset sorted from them (not recorded which). This sequence was found in a young man who had mild COVID-19 (a few samples of this study predate the infection). Cell type and time point are not known. The chain links TRBV6-1 to TRBJ1-6; D possibly corresponds to TRBD1 (6 bases). CDR3 sequence reads: CASSVTGNNSPLHF. Written as DNA, the CDR3 is TGTGCCAGCAGCGTGACAGGAAACAATTCACCCCTCCACTTT.